This T cell receptor (beta chain) is drawn from a study of shared clonotypes between healthy human individuals. Regarding the study as a whole: The study found lower generation probabilities in non-shared clonotypes than in those shared by all four donors. Clonotype sharing among donors, it was expected, would be affected by sequencing depth.

This CDR3 comprises 17 residues. CDR1 is MDHEN, CDR2 SYDVKM, per germline. V lost 0 bases and J lost 2, with 14 bases in between. This was a deep-level run. Here immunoSEQ multiplex PCR was the method, and the copy in TCRdb shows in-frame clones only, minus some. Of 600,000 to 750,000 clones in the sample, 72% were seen once. The study enrolled healthy HIV-negative adults without recent acute infections or vaccinations as donors. This clone was seen just once. Antigen: not known. The same CDR3 is also encoded by other DNA sequences in this sample. The chain carries TRBV28 and TRBJ1-5; TRBD1 might be the D (5 bases). The sequenced material came from memory CD4+ T cells sorted from blood. Specified subset: CD45RA-negative fraction. The sequence derives from a woman in her thirties in good health. CDR3 region: CASSLWGRASGNQPQHF. The CDR3 region has the DNA TGTGCCAGCAGTTTATGGGGCAGGGCTTCGGGCAATCAGCCCCAGCATTTT.